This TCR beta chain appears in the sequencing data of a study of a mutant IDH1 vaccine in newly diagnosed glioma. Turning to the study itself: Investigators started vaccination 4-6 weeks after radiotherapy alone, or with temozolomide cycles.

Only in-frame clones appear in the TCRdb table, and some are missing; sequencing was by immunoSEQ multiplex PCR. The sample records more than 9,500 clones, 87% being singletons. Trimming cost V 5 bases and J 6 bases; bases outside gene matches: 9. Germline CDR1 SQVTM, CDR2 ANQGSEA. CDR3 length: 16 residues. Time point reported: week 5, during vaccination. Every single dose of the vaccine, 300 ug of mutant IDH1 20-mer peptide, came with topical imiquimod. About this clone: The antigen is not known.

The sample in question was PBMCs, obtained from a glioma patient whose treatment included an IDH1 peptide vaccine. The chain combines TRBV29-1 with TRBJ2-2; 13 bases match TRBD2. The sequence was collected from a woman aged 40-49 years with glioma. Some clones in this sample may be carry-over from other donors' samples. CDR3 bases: TGCAGCGTTTCCGCCGGGACTAGCGGGATTGCCGGGGAGCTGTTTTTT. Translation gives CSVSAGTSGIAGELFF.